Listed below are T cell receptor beta chains from one sample, sequenced in a study of blood T cells in healthy people across ages. TCRdb ran MiXCR on the 5' RACE reads and lists one entry per CDR3 protein. The sample holds 1 million or so distinct CDR3 sequences, about 23% seen once. The data also belong to a second study, concerning T cells of mothers and their children.

The sequenced material came from blood. These receptor sequences come from a girl aged 2 to 10 in good health. Both conserved end residues are part of each CDR3. A D gene is named only where the DNA matches it firmly. A row's size may be missing; if present it is once, few, many or a size class.

>TRBJ1-6|NA|NA|TRBV11-2
TGTGCCAGCAGCTTCCGGGACATTGTTACACCCCTCCACTTT
CASSFRDIVTPLHF
>TRBJ2-7|few|NA|TRBV5-1
TGCGCCAGCAGCCTAAACCCCAGCACCTACGAGCAGTACTTC
CASSLNPSTYEQYF
>TRBJ2-5|NA|NA|TRBV12-3/TRBV12-4
TGTGCCAGCAGTCCGGACTCGCAGGCGAGGTTC
CASSPDSQARF
>TRBJ2-1|NA|TRBD2|TRBV29-1
TGCAGCGTTGAATTGATAACGGGAGGCCCCAATGAGCAGTTCTTC
CSVELITGGPNEQFF
>TRBJ1-1|many|TRBD1|TRBV6-1
TGTGCCAGCAGGGGACAGGGGGACACTGAAGCTTTCTTT
CASRGQGDTEAFF
>TRBJ2-7|NA|NA|TRBV29-1
TGCAGCGTTGAAGATGATCCCCTCGAGCAGTACTTC
CSVEDDPLEQYF
>TRBJ2-5|NA|TRBD1|TRBV4-3
TGCGCCAGCAGCGATGCGGGTGCCTCAGGGGGACAAAAGACCCAGTACTTC
CASSDAGASGGQKTQYF
>TRBJ2-2|NA|TRBD1|TRBV12-3/TRBV12-4
TGTGCCAGCAGGCAATCCGACAGGGAAGGTGGCGGGGAGCTGTTTTTT
CASRQSDREGGGELFF
>TRBJ1-2|few|TRBD1|TRBV24-1
TGTGCCACCAGAGAGGGGGCGGACTATGGCTACACCTTC
CATREGADYGYTF
>TRBJ2-7|NA|TRBD1|TRBV29-1
TGCAGCGTGCAACAGGGGACCTACGAGCAGTACTTC
CSVQQGTYEQYF
>TRBJ1-1|NA|NA|TRBV27
TGTGCCAGCAGTTCCATCCTTGACACTGAAGCTTTCTTT
CASSSILDTEAFF
>TRBJ2-3|NA|NA|TRBV5-1
TGCGCCAGCAGCTTGGAGGGTCACAACACAGATACGCAGTATTTT
CASSLEGHNTDTQYF
>TRBJ2-5|few|TRBD1|TRBV7-7
TGTGCTAGCCCTCAGGACAGGGCCGGCTGGGGTAGAACCCAGTACTTC
CASPQDRAGWGRTQYF
>TRBJ2-3|NA|NA|TRBV7-9
TGTGCCAGCAGCTCCGGGCCCGGGCAAGGCACGGATACGCAGTATTTT
CASSSGPGQGTDTQYF
>TRBJ1-6|few|TRBD1|TRBV6-5
TGTGCCAGCAGTTACTCCTATACAGGGGCGGATTCACCCCTCCACTTT
CASSYSYTGADSPLHF
>TRBJ2-5|few|NA|TRBV20-1
TGCAGTGCTCAGGGAGCCCAAGAGACCCAGTACTTC
CSAQGAQETQYF
>TRBJ2-7|NA|TRBD2|TRBV5-4
TGTGCCAGCAGCTTTCCTAGCGGGGGGAGGCACGAGCAGTACTTC
CASSFPSGGRHEQYF
>TRBJ2-5|few|NA|TRBV6-1
TGTGCCAGCAGTGTGACAAGACAGTCGGAGACCCAGTACTTC
CASSVTRQSETQYF
>TRBJ2-1|few|NA|TRBV18
TGTGCCAGCTCACCAAGAGGGGTGCCCCTCGATGAGCAGTTCTTC
CASSPRGVPLDEQFF
>TRBJ2-1|many|TRBD2|TRBV19
TGTGCCAGCAGTATAGGACTAGCTAATGAGCAGTTCTTC
CASSIGLANEQFF
>TRBJ1-4|NA|NA|TRBV20-1
TGCGGTGCTAGAGCCTTAACTAATGAAAAACTGTTTTTT
CGARALTNEKLFF
>TRBJ2-7|few|TRBD2|TRBV12-3/TRBV12-4
TGTGCCAGCAGCCTCACTAGCGGGAGGGACGAGCAGTACTTC
CASSLTSGRDEQYF
>TRBJ2-2|few|NA|TRBV4-1
TGCGCCAGCAGCCAAGGCAACGATCCCGGGGAGCTGTTTTTT
CASSQGNDPGELFF
>TRBJ2-1|few|NA|TRBV10-2
TGCGCCAGCAGCCTCTCTAGCTTAGGGCAGTTCTTC
CASSLSSLGQFF
>TRBJ2-1|NA|NA|TRBV19
TGTGCCAGTAGTATAGATTTGGGGGAGAGGAATGAGCAGTTCTTC
CASSIDLGERNEQFF
>TRBJ1-2|few|NA|TRBV29-1
TGCAGCGTTGAGCGCAGCTATGGCTACACCTTC
CSVERSYGYTF
>TRBJ2-4|NA|NA|TRBV10-3
TGTGCCATCAGTGAGGGGCATCTAGCCAAAAACATTCAGTACTTC
CAISEGHLAKNIQYF
>TRBJ2-1|NA|NA|TRBV12-3/TRBV12-4
TGTGCCAGCAGTGCCGGGACACGGAACTACAATGAGCAGTTCTTC
CASSAGTRNYNEQFF
>TRBJ1-1|NA|TRBD1|TRBV5-1
TGCGCCAGCAGCTTTAGGGGGCAAGAAACTTTCTTT
CASSFRGQETFF
>TRBJ1-4|few|NA|TRBV7-9
TGTGCCAGCAGCCTCGACAGAGGGCTTCCCGGGAGTGAAAAACTGTTTTTT
CASSLDRGLPGSEKLFF
>TRBJ1-4|NA|NA|TRBV5-1
TGCGCCAGCAGCGGCGAGGGGAGACTGTTTTTT
CASSGEGRLFF
>TRBJ1-4|few|NA|TRBV12-3/TRBV12-4
TGTGCCAGCAGGAGTGGACGGGGGAATGAAAAACTGTTTTTT
CASRSGRGNEKLFF
>TRBJ1-1|few|NA|TRBV7-6
TGTGCCAGCAGTCACCAGGGTGAAGCTTTCTTT
CASSHQGEAFF
>TRBJ2-1|NA|NA|TRBV5-5
TGTGCCAGCAGCTTGGGTCTGCCTACCAATGAGCAGTTCTTC
CASSLGLPTNEQFF
>TRBJ1-2|many|TRBD1|TRBV9
TGTGCCAGCAGCGTATCAGGCAGGGGGTACTATGGCTACACCTTC
CASSVSGRGYYGYTF
>TRBJ2-1|few|NA|TRBV4-1
TGCGCCAGCAGCCGGATGGATGAGCAGTTCTTC
CASSRMDEQFF
>TRBJ2-1|NA|TRBD2|TRBV12-3/TRBV12-4
TGTGCCAGCAGTTCCCGGACTAGCGGGGGGGATGAGCAGTTCTTC
CASSSRTSGGDEQFF